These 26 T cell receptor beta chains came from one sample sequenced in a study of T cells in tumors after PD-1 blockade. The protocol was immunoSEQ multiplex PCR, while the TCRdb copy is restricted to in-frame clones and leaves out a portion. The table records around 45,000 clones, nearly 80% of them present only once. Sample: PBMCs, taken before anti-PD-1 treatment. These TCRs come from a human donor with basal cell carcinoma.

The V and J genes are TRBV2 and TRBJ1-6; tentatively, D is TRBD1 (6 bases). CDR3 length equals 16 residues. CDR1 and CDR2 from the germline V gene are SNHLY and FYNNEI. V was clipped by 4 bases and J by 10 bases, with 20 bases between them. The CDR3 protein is CASSGTPRGVSSPLHF. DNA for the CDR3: TGTGCCAGCAGTGGTACGCCAAGGGGGGTCAGCTCACCCCTCCACTTT.

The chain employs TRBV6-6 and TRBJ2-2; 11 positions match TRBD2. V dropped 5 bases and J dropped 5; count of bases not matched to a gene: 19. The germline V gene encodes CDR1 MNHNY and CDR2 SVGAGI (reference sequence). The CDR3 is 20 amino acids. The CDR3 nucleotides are TGTGCCAGCAGTCCACCGGGTAATGCGGGACTAGCGGTCTTTACCGGGGAGCTGTTTTTT. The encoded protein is CASSPPGNAGLAVFTGELFF.

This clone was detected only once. The CDR3 nucleotides are TGTGCCACCAGTGATCTCCCCGGGAGGTATGGCACAGATACGCAGTATTTT. Amino acids: CATSDLPGRYGTDTQYF. V gene TRBV24-1 combines with J gene TRBJ2-3; 7 nucleotides line up with TRBD2. The germline V gene encodes CDR1 KGHDR and CDR2 SFDVKD. The V segment lost 3 bases and the J segment 1 base; nucleotides outside the gene matches: 9. CDR3 length equals 17 residues.

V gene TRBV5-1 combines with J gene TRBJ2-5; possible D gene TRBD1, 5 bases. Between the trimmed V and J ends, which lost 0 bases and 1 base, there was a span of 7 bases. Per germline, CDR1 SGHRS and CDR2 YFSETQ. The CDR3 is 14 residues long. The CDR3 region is CASSLVQGQETQYF. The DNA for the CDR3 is TGCGCCAGCAGCTTGGTTCAGGGCCAAGAGACCCAGTACTTC.

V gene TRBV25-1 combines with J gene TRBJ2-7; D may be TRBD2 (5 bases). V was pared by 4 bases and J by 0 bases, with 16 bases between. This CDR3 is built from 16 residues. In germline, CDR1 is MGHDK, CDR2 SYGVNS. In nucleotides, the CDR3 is TGTGCCAGCAGTGCATCCAGGACTCTAGGCTCCTACGAGCAGTACTTC. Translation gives CASSASRTLGSYEQYF.

The CDR3 here is CASSQRQGHYGYTF. As DNA, the CDR3 is TGTGCCAGCAGTCAACGACAGGGGCACTATGGCTACACCTTC. The chain joins TRBV27 to TRBJ1-2; 8 bases map to TRBD1. CDR1 and CDR2 (germline): MNHEY, SMNVEV (reference sequence). The CDR3 runs 14 residues. V shed 5 bases and J 3 bases; nucleotides not matched to a gene: 5.

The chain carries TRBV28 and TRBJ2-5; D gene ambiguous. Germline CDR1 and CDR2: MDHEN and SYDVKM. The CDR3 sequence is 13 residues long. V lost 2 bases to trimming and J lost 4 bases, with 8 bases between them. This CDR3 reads CASSLNTPETQYF. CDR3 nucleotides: TGTGCCAGCAGTTTAAACACCCCAGAGACCCAGTACTTC.

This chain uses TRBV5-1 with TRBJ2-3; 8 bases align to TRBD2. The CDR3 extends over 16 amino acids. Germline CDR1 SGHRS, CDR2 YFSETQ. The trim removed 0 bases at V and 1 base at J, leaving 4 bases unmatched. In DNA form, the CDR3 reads TGCGCCAGCAGCTTGGCGTGGCGGGGGGGCACAGATACGCAGTATTTT. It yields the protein CASSLAWRGGTDTQYF. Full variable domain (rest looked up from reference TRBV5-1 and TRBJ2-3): KAGVTQTPRYLIKTRGQQVTLSCSPISGHRSVSWYQQTPGQGLQFLFEYFSETQRNKGNFPGRFSGRQFSNSRSEMNVSTLELGDSALYLCASSLAWRGGTDTQYFGPGTRLTVL.

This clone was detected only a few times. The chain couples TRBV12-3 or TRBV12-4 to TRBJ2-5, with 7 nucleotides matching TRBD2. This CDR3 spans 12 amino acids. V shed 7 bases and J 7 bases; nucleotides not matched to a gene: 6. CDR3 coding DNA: TGTGCCAGCACCCGGGAGGTCGGGACCCAGTACTTC. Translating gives CASTREVGTQYF.

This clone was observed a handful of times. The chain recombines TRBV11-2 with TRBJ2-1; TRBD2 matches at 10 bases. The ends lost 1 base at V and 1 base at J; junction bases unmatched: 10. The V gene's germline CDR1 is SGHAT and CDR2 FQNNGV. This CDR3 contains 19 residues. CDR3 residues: CASSLGRKLAGLSYNEQFF. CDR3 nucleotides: TGTGCCAGCAGCTTAGGGAGAAAACTAGCGGGGTTGTCCTACAATGAGCAGTTCTTC.

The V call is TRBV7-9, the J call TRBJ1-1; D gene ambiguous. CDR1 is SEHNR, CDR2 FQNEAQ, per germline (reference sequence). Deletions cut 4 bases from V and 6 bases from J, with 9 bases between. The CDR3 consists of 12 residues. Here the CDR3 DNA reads TGTGCCAGCAGCTCAGGAGAGCCTGAAGCTTTCTTT. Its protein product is CASSSGEPEAFF.

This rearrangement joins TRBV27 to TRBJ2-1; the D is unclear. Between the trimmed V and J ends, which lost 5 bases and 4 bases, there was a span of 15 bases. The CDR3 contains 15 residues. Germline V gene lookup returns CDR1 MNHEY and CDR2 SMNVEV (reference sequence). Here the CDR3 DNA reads TGTGCCAGCAGTATCTCAGGACCACCTTACAATGAGCAGTTCTTC. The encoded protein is CASSISGPPYNEQFF.

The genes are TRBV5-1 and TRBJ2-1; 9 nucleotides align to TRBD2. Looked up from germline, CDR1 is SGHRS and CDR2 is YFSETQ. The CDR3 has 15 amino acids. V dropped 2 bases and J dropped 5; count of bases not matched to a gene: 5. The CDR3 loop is CASSLVAGANNEQFF. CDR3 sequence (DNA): TGCGCCAGCAGCTTAGTAGCGGGGGCCAACAATGAGCAGTTCTTC.

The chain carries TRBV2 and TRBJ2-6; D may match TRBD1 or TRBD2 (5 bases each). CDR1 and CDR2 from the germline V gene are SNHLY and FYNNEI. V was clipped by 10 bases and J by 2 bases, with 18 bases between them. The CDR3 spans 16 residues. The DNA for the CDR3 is TGTGCCATCAATGGGGGATTCCGGGCTGGGGCCAACGTCCTGACTTTC. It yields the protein CAINGGFRAGANVLTF.

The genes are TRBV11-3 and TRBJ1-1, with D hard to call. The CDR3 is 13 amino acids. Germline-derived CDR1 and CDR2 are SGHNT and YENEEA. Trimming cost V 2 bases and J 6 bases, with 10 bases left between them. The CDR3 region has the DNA TGTGCCAGCAGCTTACGCCCGGGCTCTGAAGCTTTCTTT. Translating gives CASSLRPGSEAFF.

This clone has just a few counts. The CDR3 here is CASSQEAGRGQPQHF. The CDR3 nucleotides are TGTGCCAGCAGCCAAGAGGCAGGGAGGGGTCAGCCCCAGCATTTT. The genes are TRBV4-2 and TRBJ1-5; perhaps TRBD1 as D (5 bases). The CDR3 runs 15 residues. Trimming left V 0 bases short and J 6 bases short, with 12 bases between. Germline V gene data show CDR1 as LGHNA and CDR2 as YNFKEQ.

CDR3 amino acids: CASSLVSLPTGPNTEAFF. CDR3 DNA: TGTGCCAGCAGTTTAGTTTCCCTCCCGACAGGGCCGAACACTGAAGCTTTCTTT. The chain employs TRBV27 and TRBJ1-1, with 7 nucleotides matching TRBD1. The CDR3 has 18 amino acids. The V gene's germline CDR1 is MNHEY and CDR2 SMNVEV (reference sequence). V lost 2 bases to trimming and J lost 1 base; unmatched junction nucleotides: 13.

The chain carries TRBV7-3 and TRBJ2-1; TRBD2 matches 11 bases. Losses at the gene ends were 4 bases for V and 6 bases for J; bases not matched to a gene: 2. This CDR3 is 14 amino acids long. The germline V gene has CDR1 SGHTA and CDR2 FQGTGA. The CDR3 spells CASSSGTSGNEQFF. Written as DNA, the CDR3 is TGTGCCAGCAGCTCCGGGACTAGCGGCAATGAGCAGTTCTTC. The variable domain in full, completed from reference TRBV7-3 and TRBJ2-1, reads GAGVSQTPSNKVTEKGKYVELRCDPISGHTALYWYRQSLGQGPEFLIYFQGTGAADDSGLPNDRFFAVRPEGSVSTLKIQRTERGDSAVYLCASSSGTSGNEQFFGPGTRLTVL.

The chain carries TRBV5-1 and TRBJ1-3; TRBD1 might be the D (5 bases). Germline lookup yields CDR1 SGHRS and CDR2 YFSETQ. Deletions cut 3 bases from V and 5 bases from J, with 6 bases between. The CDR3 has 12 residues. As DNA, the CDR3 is TGCGCCAGCAGCTCGGACAGAAACACCATATATTTT. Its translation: CASSSDRNTIYF. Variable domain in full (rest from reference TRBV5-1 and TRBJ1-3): KAGVTQTPRYLIKTRGQQVTLSCSPISGHRSVSWYQQTPGQGLQFLFEYFSETQRNKGNFPGRFSGRQFSNSRSEMNVSTLELGDSALYLCASSSDRNTIYFGEGSWLTVV.

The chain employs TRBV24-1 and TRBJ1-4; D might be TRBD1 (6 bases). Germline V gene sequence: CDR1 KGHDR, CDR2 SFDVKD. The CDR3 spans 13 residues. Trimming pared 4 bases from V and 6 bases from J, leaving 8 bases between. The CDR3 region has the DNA TGTGCCACCAGTGAGGGGGCTGATGAAAAACTGTTTTTT. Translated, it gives CATSEGADEKLFF.

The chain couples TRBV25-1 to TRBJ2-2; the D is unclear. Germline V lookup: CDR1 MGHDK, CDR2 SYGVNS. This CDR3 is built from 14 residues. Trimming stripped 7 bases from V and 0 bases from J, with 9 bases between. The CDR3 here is CASKGSANTGELFF. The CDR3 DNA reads TGTGCCAGCAAGGGATCGGCGAACACCGGGGAGCTGTTTTTT.

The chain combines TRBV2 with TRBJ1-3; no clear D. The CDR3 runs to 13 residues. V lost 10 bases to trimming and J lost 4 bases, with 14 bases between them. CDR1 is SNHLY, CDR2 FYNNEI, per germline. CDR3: CATLSQSGNTIYF. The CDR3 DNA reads TGTGCCACCCTTTCCCAGTCCGGAAACACCATATATTTT.

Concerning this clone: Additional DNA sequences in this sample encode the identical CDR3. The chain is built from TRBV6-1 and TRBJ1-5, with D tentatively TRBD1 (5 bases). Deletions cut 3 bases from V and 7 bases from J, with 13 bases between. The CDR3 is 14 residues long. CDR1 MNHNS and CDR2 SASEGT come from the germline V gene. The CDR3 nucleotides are TGTGCCAGCAGTGATACCGGGGGATTCCAGCCCCAGCATTTT. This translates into CASSDTGGFQPQHF.

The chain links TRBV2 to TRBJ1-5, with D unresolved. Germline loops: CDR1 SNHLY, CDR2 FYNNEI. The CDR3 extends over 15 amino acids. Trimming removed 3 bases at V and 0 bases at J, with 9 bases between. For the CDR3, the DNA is TGTGCCAGCAGTGAGGCACCCTATAGCAATCAGCCCCAGCATTTT. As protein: CASSEAPYSNQPQHF. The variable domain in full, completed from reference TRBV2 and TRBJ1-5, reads EPEVTQTPSHQVTQMGQEVILRCVPISNHLYFYWYRQILGQKVEFLVSFYNNEISEKSEIFDDQFSVERPDGSNFTLKIRSTKLEDSAMYFCASSEAPYSNQPQHFGDGTRLSIL.

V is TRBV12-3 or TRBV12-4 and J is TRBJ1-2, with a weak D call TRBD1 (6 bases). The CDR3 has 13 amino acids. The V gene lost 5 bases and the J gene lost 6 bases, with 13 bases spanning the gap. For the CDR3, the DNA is TGTGCCAGCAGTGCGACAGGTCGGAATGGCTACACCTTC. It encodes CASSATGRNGYTF.

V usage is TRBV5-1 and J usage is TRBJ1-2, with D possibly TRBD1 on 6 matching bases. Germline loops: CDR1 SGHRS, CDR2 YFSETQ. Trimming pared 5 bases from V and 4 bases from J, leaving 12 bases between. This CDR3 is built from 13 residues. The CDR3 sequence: CASSVGGSYGYTF. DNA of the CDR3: TGCGCCAGCAGTGTAGGGGGTAGCTATGGCTACACCTTC.